This T cell receptor beta chain is from a study of blood T cell repertoires in COVID-19. Repertoires were generated with immunoSEQ multiplex PCR, while TCRdb's copy carries only in-frame clones and drops some. The table lists roughly 330,000 clones, approximately 90% of them singletons. The CDR3 length is 14 residues. Trimming left V 0 bases short and J 2 bases short, with 5 bases between. Germline CDR1 SGHNT, CDR2 YYREEE (reference sequence). J is TRBJ1-4 and V is TRBV5-4; unclear D gene. Sequencing was performed on peripheral blood. The source of this sequence is a woman aged 45-60 years with active or convalescent COVID-19. CDR3: CASSLDSTNEKLFF. CDR3 bases: TGTGCCAGCAGCTTGGACAGCACTAATGAAAAACTGTTTTTT. Combining the CDR3 with reference TRBV5-4 and TRBJ1-4 gives the whole variable domain ETGVTQSPTHLIKTRGQQVTLRCSSQSGHNTVSWYQQALGQGPQFIFQYYREEENGRGNFPPRFSGLQFPNYSSELNVNALELDDSALYLCASSLDSTNEKLFFGSGTQLSVL.